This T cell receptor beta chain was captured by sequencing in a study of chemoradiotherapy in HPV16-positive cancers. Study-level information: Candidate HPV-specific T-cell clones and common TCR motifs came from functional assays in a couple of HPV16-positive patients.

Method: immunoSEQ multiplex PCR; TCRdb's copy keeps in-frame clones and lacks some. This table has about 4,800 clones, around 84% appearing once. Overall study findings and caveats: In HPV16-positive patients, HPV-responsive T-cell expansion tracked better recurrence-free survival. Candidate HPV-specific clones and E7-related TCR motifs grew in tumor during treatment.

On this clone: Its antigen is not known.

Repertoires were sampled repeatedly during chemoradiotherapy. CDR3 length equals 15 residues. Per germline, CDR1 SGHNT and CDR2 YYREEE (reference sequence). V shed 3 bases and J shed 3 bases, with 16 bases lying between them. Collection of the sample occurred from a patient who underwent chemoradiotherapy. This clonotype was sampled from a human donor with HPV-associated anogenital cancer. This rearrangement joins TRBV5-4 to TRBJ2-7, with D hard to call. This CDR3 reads CASSYRPPRNYEQYF. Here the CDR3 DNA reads TGTGCCAGCAGCTACCGCCCCCCCAGGAACTACGAGCAGTACTTC.